Each of the 22 T cell receptor beta chains below was sequenced from the same sample in a study of molecular identifiers for immune sequencing clone quantification. TCRdb itself ran the PCR reads through MiXCR, one entry per CDR3 protein. Among some 41,000 distinct CDR3 sequences listed, roughly 22% were seen once. Sequences were obtained from naive CD8+ T cells from blood, with Jurkat cell RNA spiked in. Subset specified: FACS-sorted CD8+CD4-CCR7+CD45RA+ naive T cells. The receptors were gathered from a human donor in good health. Some libraries in this study had Jurkat cell RNA spiked in.

Only a few counts were recorded for this clonotype. Relative to the germline gene, one junction end is altered; a read error may explain this. The CDR3 bases are TGTGCCAGCAGCTATAGGGCGAACACTGAAGCTTTCTTT. This sequence encodes CASSYRANTEAFF. The chain is built from TRBV5-3 and TRBJ1-1, with no clear D. TRBV5-3 is reported as an ORF; its role is uncertain. There are 13 residues in the CDR3.

This clonotype showed up many times. This sequence joins TRBV4-3 and TRBJ2-5, with D possibly called TRBD1 or TRBD2 (5 bases each). V lost 0 bases, J lost 0 bases, and 11 bases lay in between. CDR1 LGHNA and CDR2 YSLEER come from the germline V gene. The CDR3 consists of 16 residues. CDR3 DNA: TGCGCCAGCAGCCAAGATCGTTGGGGGTACCAAGAGACCCAGTACTTC. Translated, it gives CASSQDRWGYQETQYF.

This clonotype was counted many times. The J gene is TRBJ2-3, the V gene TRBV6-5, with D hard to call. CDR1 MNHEY and CDR2 SVGAGI come from the germline V gene. Trimming cost V 4 bases and J 4 bases, with 9 bases left between them. The CDR3 has 13 residues. The CDR3 region is CASSSPSPDTQYF. The DNA of the CDR3 is TGTGCCAGCAGTTCCCCATCTCCAGATACGCAGTATTTT.

The J gene is TRBJ2-1, the V gene TRBV4-3; no clear D gene. Trimming took off 0 bases at V and 0 bases at J, with 9 bases between the two ends. This CDR3 has 16 residues. Germline V lookup: CDR1 LGHNA, CDR2 YSLEER. The CDR3 region is CASSQDRGSSYNEQFF. CDR3 DNA: TGCGCCAGCAGCCAAGATCGCGGAAGCTCCTACAATGAGCAGTTCTTC.

Worth noting for this clonotype: A much larger clone differs by one base, so this may be a read error. The chain employs TRBV7-9 and TRBJ1-4; TRBD1 might be the D (6 bases). Germline V gives CDR1 SEHNR, CDR2 FQNEAQ (reference sequence). This CDR3 is built from 16 residues. CDR3 bases: TGTGCCAGCAGCTTACGAACAGGGAAGGCTAATGGAAAACTGTTTTTT. It specifies CASSLRTGKANGKLFF.

The sample holds many counts of this clonotype. The rearrangement uses TRBV30 and TRBJ1-1, with D perhaps matching TRBD1 (5 bases). Deletions cut 7 bases from V and 5 bases from J, with 14 bases between. The CDR3 runs 12 residues. Germline assignment: CDR1 GTSNPN and CDR2 SVGIG (reference sequence). DNA of the CDR3: TGTGCCTTAAGCAGGGCGGGAACTGAAGCTTTCTTT. Translating it yields CALSRAGTEAFF.

In its sample, this clonotype was seen many times. The rearrangement joins TRBV27 to TRBJ1-5; D remains unclear. This CDR3 comprises 13 residues. V was shortened by 5 bases and J by 7 bases, with 12 bases between the two germline ends. Germline V gene lookup returns CDR1 MNHEY and CDR2 SMNVEV (reference sequence). CDR3 residues: CASSEGPRQPQHF. Here the CDR3 DNA reads TGTGCCAGCAGTGAAGGGCCCCGGCAGCCCCAGCATTTT.

The J gene is TRBJ2-7, the V gene TRBV27; no clear D gene. In germline, CDR1 is MNHEY, CDR2 SMNVEV (reference sequence). V lost 6 bases and J lost 4, with 13 bases in between. The CDR3 is made up of 13 amino acids. As DNA, the CDR3 is TGTGCCAGCAGCCCAAACCCCATATACGAGCAGTACTTC. Its translation: CASSPNPIYEQYF.

This chain links TRBV12-3 or TRBV12-4 with TRBJ2-5; possible D gene TRBD2, 5 bases. The CDR3 spans 15 residues. The ends were cut back, 3 bases at V and 5 bases at J, with 16 bases in the middle. The CDR3 DNA reads TGTGCCAGCAGTTTGGATGTGACTAATCGGGAGACCCAGTACTTC. Protein: CASSLDVTNRETQYF.

Comments on this clonotype: One base away lies a much larger clone, so this may be a sequencing read error. As DNA, the CDR3 is TGTGCCAGCGGCTTAGAACGGGGCACCTACGAGCAGTACTTC. Translation gives CASGLERGTYEQYF. The rearrangement links TRBV11-2 to TRBJ2-7, with D perhaps assigned TRBD1 or TRBD2 (5 bases each). Germline V lookup: CDR1 SGHAT, CDR2 FQNNGV. This CDR3 contains 14 residues.

Of note for this clonotype: A clone one base away is much larger, so this may be a read error. The missing conserved phenylalanine or tryptophan at the end of this CDR3 makes a read error likely. V and J are TRBV28 and TRBJ2-7; 7 bases line up with TRBD2. The trim removed 5 bases at V and 2 bases at J, leaving 6 bases unmatched. The germline gives CDR1 MDHEN, CDR2 SYDVKM. The CDR3 contains 14 residues. DNA of the CDR3: TGTGCCAGCAGTCCGGGACTAACTACCTACGAGCAGTACATC. It is translated as CASSPGLTTYEQYI.

This clonotype was recorded at least ten times. The chain joins TRBV6-5 to TRBJ2-5; a possible D gene is TRBD1 (6 bases). V lost 1 base to trimming and J lost 5 bases, with 14 bases between them. CDR3 size: 15 residues. CDR1 and CDR2 (germline): MNHEY, SVGAGI. CDR3 sequence: CASSYYKQGFETQYF. CDR3 nucleotide sequence: TGTGCCAGCAGTTACTACAAACAGGGTTTTGAGACCCAGTACTTC.

This clonotype has more than one count but fewer than ten. The chain couples TRBV18 to TRBJ2-3, with TRBD2 identical over 13 bases. The CDR3 is made up of 20 amino acids. V lost 4 bases to trimming and J lost 2 bases; unmatched junction nucleotides: 15. From germline, CDR1 is KGHSH and CDR2 LQKENI. The DNA of the CDR3 is TGTGCCAGCTCACGGAACTCAAGGACTAGCGGGGGCGCCACCACAGATACGCAGTATTTT. Its translation: CASSRNSRTSGGATTDTQYF.

For this clonotype: This clone may be a read error of a much larger clone one base away. This rearrangement joins TRBV21-1 to TRBJ1-1; TRBD1 is the table's D call, not checked against the DNA. TRBV21-1 is a pseudogene. CDR3 length: 12 amino acids. The CDR3 loop is CASTGLNTEAFF. DNA for the CDR3: TGTGCCAGCACAGGGTTGAACACTGAAGCTTTCTTT.

This clonotype was detected only a few times. J is TRBJ2-1 and V is TRBV19; D not resolved. This CDR3 has 12 residues. The V gene's germline CDR1 is LNHDA and CDR2 SQIVND (reference sequence). V dropped 4 bases and J dropped 8 bases, with 9 bases sitting between them. The CDR3 is CASSSTVYEQFF. CDR3 in DNA: TGTGCCAGTAGTAGTACAGTCTATGAGCAGTTCTTC.

The chain couples TRBV3-1 to TRBJ1-2; 8 bases map to TRBD1. CDR3 length: 14 residues. Losses at the gene ends were 3 bases for V and 6 bases for J; bases not matched to a gene: 6. CDR1 and CDR2 (germline): LGHDT, YNNKEL (reference sequence). This CDR3 reads CASSQAGTGDGYTF. The DNA for the CDR3 is TGTGCCAGCAGCCAGGCCGGGACAGGCGATGGCTACACCTTC.

This clonotype has a count of ten or more. V and J are TRBV7-2 and TRBJ2-7; D is possibly TRBD1 (5 bases). Germline lookup yields CDR1 SGHTA and CDR2 FQGNSA. The CDR3 loop spans 13 amino acids. The V gene lost 0 bases and the J gene lost 3 bases, with 6 bases spanning the gap. The CDR3 bases are TGTGCCAGCAGCTTAGCGACAGACTACGAGCAGTACTTC. Translating it yields CASSLATDYEQYF.

This clonotype has just one count. Possible read error: a much larger clone is one base away. J is TRBJ2-7 and V is TRBV19; the D is unclear. V was trimmed by 3 bases and J by 5 bases, leaving 11 bases between them. CDR3 length: 13 residues. CDR1 LNHDA and CDR2 SQIVND come from the germline V gene (reference sequence). CDR3 nucleotide sequence: TGTGCCAGTAGTATGGGATTCAAGGACGAGCAGTACTTC. Its translation is CASSMGFKDEQYF.

This clonotype came up many times. The rearrangement links TRBV12-3 or TRBV12-4 to TRBJ2-7; 7 nucleotides match TRBD1. CDR3 length: 13 residues. V lost 5 bases and J lost 3; bases outside the gene matches: 4. This CDR3 is CASSATGYYEQYF. CDR3 nucleotide sequence: TGTGCCAGCAGTGCGACAGGGTACTACGAGCAGTACTTC.

With respect to this clonotype: This CDR3 fails to terminate in the conserved phenylalanine or tryptophan, so it likely reflects a read error. V usage is TRBV4-1 and J usage is TRBJ2-3; TRBD2 matches 14 bases. This CDR3 comprises 20 residues. The trim removed 3 bases at V and 6 bases at J, leaving 17 bases unmatched. From germline, CDR1 is MGHRA and CDR2 YSYEKL. CDR3 loop: CASSHPGGGLAGGPADTQYV. The CDR3 bases are TGCGCCAGCAGCCATCCAGGGGGAGGACTAGCGGGAGGCCCTGCTGATACGCAGTATGTT.

The rearrangement joins TRBV7-3 to TRBJ2-1; D uncertain. Germline CDR1 reads SGHTA; CDR2 reads FQGTGA. This CDR3 is built from 15 residues. With 2 bases removed from V and 8 bases from J, the gap between germline ends came to 16 bases. CDR3 nucleotides: TGTGCCAGCAGCTTAGGTGGTATTGGGTTCGATGAGCAGTTCTTC. The encoded protein is CASSLGGIGFDEQFF.

Remarks on this clonotype: This clone may be a read error of a much larger clone one base away. The gene calls are TRBV6-5 and TRBJ1-5; TRBD1 matches at 10 bases. CDR3 length: 14 amino acids. Germline values: CDR1 MNHEY, CDR2 SVGAGI. The V and J ends lost 8 bases and 7 bases, in that order; junction bases with no gene match: 8. The CDR3 nucleotides are TGTGCCAGCCCCCCGGGACAGGGGTACCAGCCCCAGCATTTT. It codes for CASPPGQGYQPQHF.